This TCR beta chain was sequenced in a study of blood T cell repertoires in COVID-19. Looking at the study overall: Acute and convalescent COVID-19 samples came from the United States, Italy and Spain.

In this sample, this clone turned up a few times. Original data processing: Scientists estimated how many nucleated cells there were by amplifying reference gene primers. Profiling relied on immunoSEQ multiplex PCR, and the TCRdb table lists in-frame clones only, not all of them. From that table come the V and J calls and clone size; the DNA was used to work out D and trimming. The top ten clones hold approximately 4.3% of a sample with 400,000 to 550,000 clones, 85% to 90% of them seen once. The specimen sequenced was peripheral blood. The clonotype originates from a woman in her 30s with acute or convalescent COVID-19.

The CDR3 region has the DNA TGTGCCAGCAGCTTAGGGCAGGGAAAGACCCAGTACTTC. Residues: CASSLGQGKTQYF. This chain joins TRBV11-2 and TRBJ2-5; D is perhaps TRBD1 (5 bases). The germline V and J ends were trimmed by 1 base and 6 bases, with 9 bases remaining between them. The CDR3 runs 13 residues. Germline loops: CDR1 SGHAT, CDR2 FQNNGV.